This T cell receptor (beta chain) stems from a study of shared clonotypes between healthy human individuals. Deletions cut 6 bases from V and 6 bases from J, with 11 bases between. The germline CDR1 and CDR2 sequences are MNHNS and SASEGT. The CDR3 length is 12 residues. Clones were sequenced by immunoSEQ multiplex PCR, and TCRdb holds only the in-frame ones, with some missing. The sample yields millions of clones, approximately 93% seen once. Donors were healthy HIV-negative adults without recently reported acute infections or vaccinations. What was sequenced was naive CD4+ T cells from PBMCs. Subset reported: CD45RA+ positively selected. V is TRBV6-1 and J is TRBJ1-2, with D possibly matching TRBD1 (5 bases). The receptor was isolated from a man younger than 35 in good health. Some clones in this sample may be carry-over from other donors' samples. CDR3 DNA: TGTGCCAGCAGGATAGGGGTGGATGGCTACACCTTC. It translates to CASRIGVDGYTF.